This entry features one TCR beta chain sequence. Its antigen is not identified. TCRdb's table, derived via immunoSEQ multiplex PCR, lists solely in-frame clones and lacks some. The sample has more than 95,000 clones; less than 95% are singletons. The entry originates in a study of graft-versus-host responses after intestinal transplantation. Study-wide results and caveats: Researchers found GvH clones in recipient marrow, and some showed up first in ileum or blood.

The sequenced sample was unstimulated CD4+ T cells sorted from spleen or lymph node cells, obtained before intestinal transplant. The clonotype originates from a human donor who received an intestinal transplant.

This chain's CDR3 is CASSSHSLGGVYEQYF. In nucleotides, the CDR3 is TGTGCCAGCAGTTCCCACTCCCTGGGGGGTGTCTACGAGCAGTACTTC. The chain links TRBV28 to TRBJ2-7; tentatively, D is TRBD2 (6 bases). This CDR3 is built from 16 residues. Germline values: CDR1 MDHEN, CDR2 SYDVKM. Trimming took off 4 bases at V and 3 bases at J, with 19 bases between the two ends.